This T cell receptor beta chain is drawn from a study of tumor-infiltrating lymphocytes in oesophageal squamous cell carcinoma. The table lists this clonotype with many counts. This CDR3 contains 16 residues. The ends were cut back, 0 bases at V and 10 bases at J, with 16 bases in the middle. CDR1 SGHTA and CDR2 FQGNSA come from the germline V gene. Each CDR3 protein is one row after TCRdb ran MiXCR on the PCR reads. The sample has about 25,000 distinct CDR3 sequences, 30% to 40% seen once; the top ten hold 20% to 25%. J is TRBJ1-6 and V is TRBV7-2; the D gene is possibly TRBD1 (5 bases). The TCR originated in a male donor with esophageal squamous cell carcinoma. The material sequenced was esophageal tumor tissue. CDR3 protein: CASSLAGGLGLSPLHF. In DNA form, the CDR3 reads TGTGCCAGCAGCTTAGCGGGGGGGTTGGGATTGTCACCCCTCCACTTT.